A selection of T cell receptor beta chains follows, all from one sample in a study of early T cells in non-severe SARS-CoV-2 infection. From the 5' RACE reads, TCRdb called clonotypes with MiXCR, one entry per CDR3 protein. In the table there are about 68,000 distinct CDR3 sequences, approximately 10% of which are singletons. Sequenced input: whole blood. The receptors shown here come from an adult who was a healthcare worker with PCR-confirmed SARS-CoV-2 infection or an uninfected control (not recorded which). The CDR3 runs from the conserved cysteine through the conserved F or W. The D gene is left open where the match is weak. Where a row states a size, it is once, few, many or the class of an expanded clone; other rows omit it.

CDR3 protein: CASSQDGGPGTQYF
CDR3 DNA: TGTGCCAGCAGCCAAGATGGTGGACCGGGTACGCAGTATTTT
J gene: TRBJ2-3
clone size: -
V gene: TRBV4-2
D gene: -

CDR3 protein: CSAIRDSSYEQYF
CDR3 DNA: TGCAGTGCTATCCGGGACAGTTCCTACGAGCAGTACTTC
J gene: TRBJ2-7
clone size: -
V gene: TRBV20-1
D gene: TRBD1

CDR3 protein: CASSLYPAVDRVHTDTQYF
CDR3 DNA: TGTGCCAGCAGTTTATACCCCGCAGTAGACAGGGTCCACACAGATACGCAGTATTTT
J gene: TRBJ2-3
clone size: -
V gene: TRBV28
D gene: TRBD1

CDR3 protein: CASSFTDNTGELFF
CDR3 DNA: TGTGCCAGCAGTTTTACCGACAACACCGGGGAGCTGTTTTTT
J gene: TRBJ2-2
clone size: -
V gene: TRBV12-3/TRBV12-4
D gene: -

CDR3 protein: CASSQDSGGSDTQYF
CDR3 DNA: TGCGCCAGCAGCCAAGATTCGGGCGGATCAGATACGCAGTATTTT
J gene: TRBJ2-3
clone size: -
V gene: TRBV4-3
D gene: -

CDR3 protein: CASSLDRSSYNEQFF
CDR3 DNA: TGTGCCAGCAGCCTTGACAGGAGCTCCTACAATGAGCAGTTCTTC
J gene: TRBJ2-1
clone size: few
V gene: TRBV11-2
D gene: -

CDR3 protein: CASRGVSRNEQYF
CDR3 DNA: TGTGCCAGCCGGGGTGTTAGTCGAAACGAGCAGTACTTC
J gene: TRBJ2-7
clone size: few
V gene: TRBV13
D gene: -

CDR3 protein: CASSLFGQTTTVDTQYF
CDR3 DNA: TGTGCCAGCAGTTTATTCGGACAGACCACCACCGTGGATACGCAGTATTTT
J gene: TRBJ2-3
clone size: -
V gene: TRBV27
D gene: -

CDR3 protein: CASSYRGRYSGNTIYF
CDR3 DNA: TGTGCCAGCAGTTACCGAGGACGGTACTCTGGAAACACCATATATTTT
J gene: TRBJ1-3
clone size: few
V gene: TRBV12-3/TRBV12-4
D gene: -

CDR3 protein: CASSFNSMNTEAFF
CDR3 DNA: TGTGCCAGCAGCTTCAATTCGATGAACACTGAAGCTTTCTTT
J gene: TRBJ1-1
clone size: -
V gene: TRBV7-2
D gene: -

CDR3 protein: CASSDNGDQPQHF
CDR3 DNA: TGTGCCAGCAGTGATAATGGGGATCAGCCCCAGCATTTT
J gene: TRBJ1-5
clone size: -
V gene: TRBV6-1
D gene: -

CDR3 protein: CASSPSPGLEGIQYF
CDR3 DNA: TGTGCCAGCAGCCCTAGCCCCGGACTAGAGGGCATTCAGTACTTC
J gene: TRBJ2-4
clone size: -
V gene: TRBV7-6
D gene: TRBD2

CDR3 protein: CASSPGQGGNQPQHF
CDR3 DNA: TGTGCCAGCAGCCCAGGACAGGGGGGGAATCAGCCCCAGCATTTT
J gene: TRBJ1-5
clone size: many
V gene: TRBV7-9
D gene: TRBD1

CDR3 protein: CACSTGPGQHYGYTF
CDR3 DNA: TGTGCCTGTAGTACGGGACCGGGACAGCACTATGGCTACACCTTC
J gene: TRBJ1-2
clone size: few
V gene: TRBV19
D gene: TRBD1

CDR3 protein: CASSVVVDLRASGANVLTF
CDR3 DNA: TGTGCCAGCAGCGTAGTAGTAGACCTACGGGCCTCTGGGGCCAACGTCCTGACTTTC
J gene: TRBJ2-6
clone size: few
V gene: TRBV9
D gene: -

CDR3 protein: CSANSGLAGEIAAYEQYF
CDR3 DNA: TGCAGTGCTAATAGCGGACTAGCGGGAGAGATAGCAGCTTACGAGCAGTACTTC
J gene: TRBJ2-7
clone size: few
V gene: TRBV20-1
D gene: TRBD2

CDR3 protein: CASSEGGGNQPQHF
CDR3 DNA: TGTGCCAGCAGTGAAGGGGGCGGCAATCAGCCCCAGCATTTT
J gene: TRBJ1-5
clone size: many
V gene: TRBV6-1
D gene: -

CDR3 protein: CASSIAGMNTEAFF
CDR3 DNA: TGTGCCAGCAGCATCGCGGGGATGAACACTGAAGCTTTCTTT
J gene: TRBJ1-1
clone size: -
V gene: TRBV11-2
D gene: -

CDR3 protein: CASSLSDRAYEQYF
CDR3 DNA: TGTGCCAGCAGCCTGAGCGACAGGGCATACGAGCAGTACTTC
J gene: TRBJ2-7
clone size: many
V gene: TRBV28
D gene: TRBD1

CDR3 protein: CASLRAGYEQYF
CDR3 DNA: TGTGCCAGCTTAAGAGCGGGTTACGAGCAGTACTTC
J gene: TRBJ2-7
clone size: few
V gene: TRBV12-3/TRBV12-4
D gene: -

CDR3 protein: CASILNDQPQHF
CDR3 DNA: TGTGCCAGCATCCTTAACGATCAGCCCCAGCATTTT
J gene: TRBJ1-5
clone size: -
V gene: TRBV6-1
D gene: -

CDR3 protein: CSARTLAVNEQFF
CDR3 DNA: TGCAGTGCTAGAACCCTAGCCGTCAATGAGCAGTTCTTC
J gene: TRBJ2-1
clone size: few
V gene: TRBV20-1
D gene: -

CDR3 protein: CASSPGTYTDTQYF
CDR3 DNA: TGTGCCAGCAGCCCAGGGACTTACACAGATACGCAGTATTTT
J gene: TRBJ2-3
clone size: many
V gene: TRBV9
D gene: -

CDR3 protein: CASSLRDGTYEQYF
CDR3 DNA: TGTGCCAGCAGCTTACGGGACGGAACCTACGAGCAGTACTTC
J gene: TRBJ2-7
clone size: -
V gene: TRBV11-2
D gene: -

CDR3 protein: CASSEALGQSSSQPQHF
CDR3 DNA: TGTGCCAGCAGTGAAGCGCTGGGGCAATCGAGCAGCCAGCCCCAGCATTTT
J gene: TRBJ1-5
clone size: few
V gene: TRBV6-1
D gene: -

CDR3 protein: CASSLARREGVETQYF
CDR3 DNA: TGTGCCAGCAGCTTAGCGAGGCGGGAGGGGGTAGAGACCCAGTACTTC
J gene: TRBJ2-5
clone size: -
V gene: TRBV7-7
D gene: TRBD2

CDR3 protein: CASSYSKDSPNTGELFF
CDR3 DNA: TGTGCCAGCAGTTACTCGAAGGACTCCCCGAACACCGGGGAGCTGTTTTTT
J gene: TRBJ2-2
clone size: few
V gene: TRBV6-2/TRBV6-3
D gene: -

CDR3 protein: CASSLSRVGEQFF
CDR3 DNA: TGTGCCAGCAGCTTGAGCAGGGTGGGTGAGCAGTTCTTC
J gene: TRBJ2-1
clone size: -
V gene: TRBV7-7
D gene: -

CDR3 protein: CAWRQGSQTQYF
CDR3 DNA: TGTGCCTGGAGACAGGGCTCTCAGACCCAGTACTTC
J gene: TRBJ2-5
clone size: few
V gene: TRBV30
D gene: -

CDR3 protein: CSVDISGHEQFF
CDR3 DNA: TGCAGCGTTGACATTAGCGGCCATGAGCAGTTCTTC
J gene: TRBJ2-1
clone size: -
V gene: TRBV29-1
D gene: -

CDR3 protein: CASSQEGVSGITYNEQFF
CDR3 DNA: TGCGCCAGCAGCCAAGAAGGGGTTAGCGGGATTACCTACAATGAGCAGTTCTTC
J gene: TRBJ2-1
clone size: -
V gene: TRBV4-1
D gene: TRBD2

CDR3 protein: CSVVRRGADTQYF
CDR3 DNA: TGCAGCGTTGTTAGGCGTGGGGCAGATACGCAGTATTTT
J gene: TRBJ2-3
clone size: few
V gene: TRBV29-1
D gene: -